The T cell receptor (beta chain) described here comes from a study of T cell repertoires in cytomegalovirus infection. Across the whole study: Public TCR beta signature analysis indicated the presence of both CMV infection and matching HLA type.

TCRdb redid the calling of the reads with MiXCR, one entry per CDR3 protein. Of 750,000 to 950,000 distinct CDR3 sequences detected, roughly 28% appear once; the ten largest clones hold around 14%. There are a few counts of this clonotype. Its matching antigen is unknown. V trimming: 4 bases; J trimming: 6 bases; junction bases outside the gene matches: 2. The CDR3 has 14 amino acids. Sequenced here: cultured CD8+ T cells from PBMCs, sampled from culture after CMV antigen stimulation. The clonotype comes from a human donor in good health (CMV status not recorded). Some clones in this sample may be carry-over from other donors' samples. The chain uses TRBV12-3 or TRBV12-4 and TRBJ1-6, with TRBD1 matching 8 bases. The CDR3 nucleotides are TGTGCCAGCAGTTACAGGGGGTCTAATTCACCCCTCCACTTT. Translation gives CASSYRGSNSPLHF.